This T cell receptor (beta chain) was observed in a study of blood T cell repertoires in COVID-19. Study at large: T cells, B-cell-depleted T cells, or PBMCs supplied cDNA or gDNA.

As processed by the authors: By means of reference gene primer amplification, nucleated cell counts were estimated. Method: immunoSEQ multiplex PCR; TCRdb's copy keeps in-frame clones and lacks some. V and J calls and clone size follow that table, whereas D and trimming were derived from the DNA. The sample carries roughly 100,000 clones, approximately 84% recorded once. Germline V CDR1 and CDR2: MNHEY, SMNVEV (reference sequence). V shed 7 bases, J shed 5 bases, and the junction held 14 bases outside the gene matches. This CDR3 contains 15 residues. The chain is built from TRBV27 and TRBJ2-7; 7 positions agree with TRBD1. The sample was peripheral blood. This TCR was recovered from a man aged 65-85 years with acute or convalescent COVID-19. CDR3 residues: CASTALTTGDNEQYF. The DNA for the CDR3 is TGTGCCAGCACTGCCCTGACTACAGGGGACAACGAGCAGTACTTC.